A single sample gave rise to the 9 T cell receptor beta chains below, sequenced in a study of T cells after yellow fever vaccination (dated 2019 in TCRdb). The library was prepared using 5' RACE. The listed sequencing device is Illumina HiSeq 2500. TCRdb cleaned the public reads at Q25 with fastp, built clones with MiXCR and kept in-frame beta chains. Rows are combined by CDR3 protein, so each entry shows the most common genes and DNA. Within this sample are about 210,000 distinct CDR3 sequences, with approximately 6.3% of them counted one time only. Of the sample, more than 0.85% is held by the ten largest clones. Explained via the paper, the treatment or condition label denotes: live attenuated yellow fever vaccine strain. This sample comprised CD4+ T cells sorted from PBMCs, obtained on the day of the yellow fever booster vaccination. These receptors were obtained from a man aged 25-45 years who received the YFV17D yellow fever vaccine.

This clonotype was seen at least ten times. The CDR3 DNA sequence: TGTGCCAGCAGCTCGACCGGCGGTACGCAGTATTTT. As protein: CASSSTGGTQYF. V usage is TRBV11-2 and J usage is TRBJ2-3; D gene uncertain. This CDR3 region has 12 residues. Trimming took 4 bases from V and 8 from J, leaving 10 bases between them. CDR1 is SGHAT and CDR2 is FQNNGV in the germline V gene.

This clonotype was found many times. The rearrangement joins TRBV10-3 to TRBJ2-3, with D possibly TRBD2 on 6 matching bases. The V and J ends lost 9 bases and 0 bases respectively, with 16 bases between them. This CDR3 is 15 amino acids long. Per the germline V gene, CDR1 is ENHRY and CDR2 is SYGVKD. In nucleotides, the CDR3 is TGTGCCATGGCCCGGGAGTTAACTAGCACAGATACGCAGTATTTT. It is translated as CAMARELTSTDTQYF.

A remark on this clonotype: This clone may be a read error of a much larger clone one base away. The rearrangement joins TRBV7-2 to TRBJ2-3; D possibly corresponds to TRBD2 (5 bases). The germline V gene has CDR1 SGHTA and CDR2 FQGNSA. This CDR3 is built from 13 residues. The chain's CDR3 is CASSLAKCDTQYF. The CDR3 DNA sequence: TGTGCCAGCAGCCTAGCCAAGTGTGATACGCAGTATTTT. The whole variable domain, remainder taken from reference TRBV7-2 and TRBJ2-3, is GAGVSQSPSNKVTEKGKDVELRCDPISGHTALYWYRQSLGQGLEFLIYFQGNSAPDKSGLPSDRFSAERTGGSVSTLTIQRTQQEDSAVYLCASSLAKCDTQYFGPGTRLTVL.

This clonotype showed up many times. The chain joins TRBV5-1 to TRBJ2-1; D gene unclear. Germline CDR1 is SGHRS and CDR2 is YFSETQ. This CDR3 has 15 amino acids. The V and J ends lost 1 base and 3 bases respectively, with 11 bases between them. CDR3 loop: CASSLSQEIYNEQFF. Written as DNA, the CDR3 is TGCGCCAGCAGCTTGAGTCAAGAGATCTACAATGAGCAGTTCTTC. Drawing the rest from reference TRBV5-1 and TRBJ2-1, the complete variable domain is KAGVTQTPRYLIKTRGQQVTLSCSPISGHRSVSWYQQTPGQGLQFLFEYFSETQRNKGNFPGRFSGRQFSNSRSEMNVSTLELGDSALYLCASSLSQEIYNEQFFGPGTRLTVL.

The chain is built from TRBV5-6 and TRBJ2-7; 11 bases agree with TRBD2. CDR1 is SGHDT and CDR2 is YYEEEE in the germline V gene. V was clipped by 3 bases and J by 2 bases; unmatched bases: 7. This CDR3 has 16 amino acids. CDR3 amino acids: CASSSGLAGAPYEQYF. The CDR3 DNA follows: TGTGCCAGCAGCTCTGGACTAGCGGGCGCCCCCTACGAGCAGTACTTC.

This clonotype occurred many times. CDR3 nucleotides: TGCAGTGCTACAGGGGCTACTAACTATGGCTACACCTTC. This gives the protein CSATGATNYGYTF. This sequence joins TRBV20-1 and TRBJ1-2; D possibly corresponds to TRBD1 (6 bases). The CDR3 extends over 13 amino acids. The V end lost 4 bases, the J end lost 0 bases, and 9 bases lay between the germline ends. Germline V CDR1 and CDR2: DFQATT, SNEGSKA (reference sequence).

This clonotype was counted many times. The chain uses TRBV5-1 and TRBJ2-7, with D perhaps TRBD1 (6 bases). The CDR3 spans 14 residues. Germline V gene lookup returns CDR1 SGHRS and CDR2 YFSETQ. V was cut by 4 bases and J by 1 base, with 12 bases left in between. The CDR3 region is CASSLGQTSYEQYF. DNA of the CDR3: TGCGCCAGCAGCCTAGGACAGACATCCTACGAGCAGTACTTC.

As DNA, the CDR3 is TGTGCCAGCAGCTTAGCACTTGGGGAGACCCAGTACTTC. Translation: CASSLALGETQYF. The rearrangement links TRBV7-2 to TRBJ2-5; D unresolved. Germline CDR1 and CDR2: SGHTA and FQGNSA. Trimming stripped 0 bases from V and 5 bases from J, with 7 bases between. The CDR3 is 13 residues long.

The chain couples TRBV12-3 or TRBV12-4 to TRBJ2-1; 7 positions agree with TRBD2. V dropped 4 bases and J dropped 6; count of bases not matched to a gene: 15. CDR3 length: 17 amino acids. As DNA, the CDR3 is TGTGCCAGCAGTTCGAAATTCGTAGGCCGCGGGGGCAATGAGCAGTTCTTC. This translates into CASSSKFVGRGGNEQFF.